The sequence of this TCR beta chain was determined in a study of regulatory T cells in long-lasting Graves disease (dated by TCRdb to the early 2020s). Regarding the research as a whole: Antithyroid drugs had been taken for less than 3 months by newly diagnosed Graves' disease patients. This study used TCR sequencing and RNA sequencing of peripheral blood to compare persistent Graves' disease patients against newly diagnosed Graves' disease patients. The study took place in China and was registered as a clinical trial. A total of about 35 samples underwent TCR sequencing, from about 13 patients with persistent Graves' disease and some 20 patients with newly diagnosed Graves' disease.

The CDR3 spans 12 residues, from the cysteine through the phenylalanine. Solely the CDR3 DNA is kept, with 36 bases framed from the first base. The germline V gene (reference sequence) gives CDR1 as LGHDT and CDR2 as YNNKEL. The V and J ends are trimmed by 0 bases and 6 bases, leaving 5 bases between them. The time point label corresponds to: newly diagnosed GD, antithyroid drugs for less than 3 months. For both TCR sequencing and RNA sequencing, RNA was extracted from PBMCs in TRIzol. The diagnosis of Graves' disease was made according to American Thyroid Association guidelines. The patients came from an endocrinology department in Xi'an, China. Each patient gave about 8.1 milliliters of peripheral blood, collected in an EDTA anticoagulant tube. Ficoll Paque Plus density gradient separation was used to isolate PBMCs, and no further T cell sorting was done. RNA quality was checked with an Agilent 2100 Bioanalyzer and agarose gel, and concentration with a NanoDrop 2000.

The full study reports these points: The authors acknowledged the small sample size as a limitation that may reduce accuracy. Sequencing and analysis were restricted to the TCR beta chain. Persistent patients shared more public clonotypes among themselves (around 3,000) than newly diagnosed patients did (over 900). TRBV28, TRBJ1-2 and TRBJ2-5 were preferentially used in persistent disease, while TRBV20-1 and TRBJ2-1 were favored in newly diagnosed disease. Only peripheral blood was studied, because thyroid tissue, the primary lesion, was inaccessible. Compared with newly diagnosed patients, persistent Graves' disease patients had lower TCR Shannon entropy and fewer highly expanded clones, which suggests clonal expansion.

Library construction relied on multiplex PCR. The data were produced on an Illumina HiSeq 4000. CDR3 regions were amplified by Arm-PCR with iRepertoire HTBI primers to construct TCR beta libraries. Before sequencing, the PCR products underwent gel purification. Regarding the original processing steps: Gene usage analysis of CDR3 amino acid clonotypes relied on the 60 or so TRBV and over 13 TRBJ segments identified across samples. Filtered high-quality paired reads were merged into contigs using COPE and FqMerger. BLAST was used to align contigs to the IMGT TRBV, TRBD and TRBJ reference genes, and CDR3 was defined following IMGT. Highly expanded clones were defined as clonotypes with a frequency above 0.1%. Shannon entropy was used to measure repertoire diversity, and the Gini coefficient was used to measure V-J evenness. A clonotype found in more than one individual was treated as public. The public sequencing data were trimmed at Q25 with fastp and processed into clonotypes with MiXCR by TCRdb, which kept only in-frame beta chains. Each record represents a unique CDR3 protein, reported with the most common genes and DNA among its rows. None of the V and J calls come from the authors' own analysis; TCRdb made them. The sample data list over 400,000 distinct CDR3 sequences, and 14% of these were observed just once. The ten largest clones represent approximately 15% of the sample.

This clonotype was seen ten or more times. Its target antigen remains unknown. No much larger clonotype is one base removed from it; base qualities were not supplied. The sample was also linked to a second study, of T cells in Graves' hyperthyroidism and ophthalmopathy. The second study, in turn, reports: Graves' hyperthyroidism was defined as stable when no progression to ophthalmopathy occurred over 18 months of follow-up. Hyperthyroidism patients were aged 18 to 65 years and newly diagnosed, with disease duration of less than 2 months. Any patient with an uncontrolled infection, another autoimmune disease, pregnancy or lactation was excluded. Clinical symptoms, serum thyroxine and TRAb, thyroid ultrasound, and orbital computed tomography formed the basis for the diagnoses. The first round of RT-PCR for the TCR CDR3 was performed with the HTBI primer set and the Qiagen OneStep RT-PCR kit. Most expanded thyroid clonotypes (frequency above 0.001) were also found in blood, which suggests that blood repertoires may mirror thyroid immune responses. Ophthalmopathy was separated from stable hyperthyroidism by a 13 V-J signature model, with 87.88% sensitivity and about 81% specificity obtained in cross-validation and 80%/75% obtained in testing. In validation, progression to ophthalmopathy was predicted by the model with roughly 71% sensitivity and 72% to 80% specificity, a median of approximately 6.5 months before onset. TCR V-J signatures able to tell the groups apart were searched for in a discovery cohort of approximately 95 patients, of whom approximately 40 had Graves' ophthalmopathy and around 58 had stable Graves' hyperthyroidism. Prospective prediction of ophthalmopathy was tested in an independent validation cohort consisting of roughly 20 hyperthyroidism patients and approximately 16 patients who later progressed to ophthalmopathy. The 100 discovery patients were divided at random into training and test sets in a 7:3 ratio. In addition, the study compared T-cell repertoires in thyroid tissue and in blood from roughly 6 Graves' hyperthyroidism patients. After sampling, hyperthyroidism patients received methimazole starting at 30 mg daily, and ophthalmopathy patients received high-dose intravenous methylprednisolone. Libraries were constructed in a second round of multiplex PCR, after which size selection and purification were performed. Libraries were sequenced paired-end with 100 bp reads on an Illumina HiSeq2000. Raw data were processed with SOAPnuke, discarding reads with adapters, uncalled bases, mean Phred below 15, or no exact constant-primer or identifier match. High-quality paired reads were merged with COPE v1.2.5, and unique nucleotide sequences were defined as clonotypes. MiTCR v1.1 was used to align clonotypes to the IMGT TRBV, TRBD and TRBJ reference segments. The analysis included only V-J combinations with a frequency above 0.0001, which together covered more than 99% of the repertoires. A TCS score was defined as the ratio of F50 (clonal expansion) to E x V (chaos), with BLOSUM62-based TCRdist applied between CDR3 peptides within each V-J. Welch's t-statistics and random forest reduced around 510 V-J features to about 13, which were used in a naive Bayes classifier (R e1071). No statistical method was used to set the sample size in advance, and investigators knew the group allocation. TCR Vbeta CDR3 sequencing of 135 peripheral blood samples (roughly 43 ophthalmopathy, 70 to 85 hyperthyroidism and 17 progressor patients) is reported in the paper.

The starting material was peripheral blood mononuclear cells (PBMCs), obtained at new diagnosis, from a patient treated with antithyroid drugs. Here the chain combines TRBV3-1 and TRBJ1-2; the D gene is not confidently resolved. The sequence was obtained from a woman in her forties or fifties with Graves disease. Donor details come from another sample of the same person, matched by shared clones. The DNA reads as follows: TGTGCCAGCAGCCAAGAAGGTGATGGCTACACCTTC. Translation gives CASSQEGDGYTF.